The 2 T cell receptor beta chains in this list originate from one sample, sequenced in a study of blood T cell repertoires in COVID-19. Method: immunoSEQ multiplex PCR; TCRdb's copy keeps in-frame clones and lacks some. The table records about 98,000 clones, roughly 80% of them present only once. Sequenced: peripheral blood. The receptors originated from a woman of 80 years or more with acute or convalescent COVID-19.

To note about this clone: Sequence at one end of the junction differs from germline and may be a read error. The CDR3 sequence: CASSDSDRGGSPLHF. The CDR3, as DNA: TGTGCCAGCAGTGACTCCGACAGGGGAGGATCACCCCTCCACTTT. This chain links TRBV6-5 with TRBJ1-6, with 8 bases aligning to TRBD1. The CDR3 loop spans 15 amino acids. CDR1 and CDR2 (germline): MNHEY, SVGAGI.

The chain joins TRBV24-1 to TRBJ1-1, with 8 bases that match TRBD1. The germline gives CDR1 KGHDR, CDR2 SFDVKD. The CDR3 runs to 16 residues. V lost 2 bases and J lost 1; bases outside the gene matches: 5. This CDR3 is CATSDSGQGKNTEAFF. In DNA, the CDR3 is TGTGCCACCAGTGATTCCGGACAGGGTAAGAACACTGAAGCTTTCTTT.